One and the same sample provided the 9 T cell receptor beta chains below, sequenced in a study of early T cells in non-severe SARS-CoV-2 infection. In TCRdb, the 5' RACE reads were re-called with MiXCR into one record per CDR3 protein. The data contain some 55,000 distinct CDR3 sequences, approximately 12% of them seen just once; the ten biggest clones take up over 2%. The sample was whole blood, taken at baseline. The receptors come from an adult who was a healthcare worker with PCR-confirmed SARS-CoV-2 infection or an uninfected control (not recorded which).

This clonotype was seen many times. The chain carries TRBV10-3 and TRBJ2-7; 10 nucleotides align to TRBD1. The V segment lost 6 bases and the J segment 6 bases; nucleotides outside the gene matches: 8. Germline V CDR1 and CDR2: ENHRY, SYGVKD. The CDR3 has 14 residues. The CDR3 nucleotides read TGTGCCATCAGAACCGGGACAGGGGACGCCGAGCAGTACTTC. Translating it yields CAIRTGTGDAEQYF.

This clonotype has just a few counts. The genes are TRBV5-1 and TRBJ2-3; 10 bases fit TRBD2. This CDR3 region has 14 residues. Per germline, CDR1 SGHRS and CDR2 YFSETQ. V dropped 5 bases and J dropped 6; count of bases not matched to a gene: 6. The CDR3 bases are TGCGCCAGCAGAACTAGCGGGGCCTGGGATACGCAGTATTTT. The encoded protein is CASRTSGAWDTQYF.

This clonotype was counted only a few times. The rearrangement links TRBV3-1 to TRBJ2-2; possibly TRBD1 or TRBD2 for D (5 bases each). Trimming took 3 bases from V and 4 from J, leaving 9 bases between them. CDR3 length: 14 amino acids. Germline V CDR1 and CDR2: LGHDT, YNNKEL (reference sequence). CDR3 amino acids: CASSHPGSTGELFF. CDR3 coding DNA: TGTGCCAGCAGCCACCCAGGGAGCACCGGGGAGCTGTTTTTT.

J is TRBJ1-1 and V is TRBV20-1; D is unresolved. The CDR3 extends over 14 amino acids. Deletions cut 1 base from V and 4 bases from J, with 13 bases between. CDR1 DFQATT and CDR2 SNEGSKA come from the germline V gene (reference sequence). The CDR3 reads CSARAPGKLTEAFF. The DNA for the CDR3 is TGCAGTGCTAGAGCGCCCGGGAAACTCACTGAAGCTTTCTTT.

This clonotype was recorded a few times. This chain joins TRBV12-5 and TRBJ2-4, with D tentatively TRBD1 or TRBD2 (5 bases each). CDR3 length equals 13 residues. V was shortened by 1 base and J by 7 bases, with 8 bases between the two germline ends. Germline lookup yields CDR1 LGHNT and CDR2 FRNRAP. CDR3 region: CASGLAEGNIQYF. The CDR3 nucleotides are TGTGCTAGTGGTTTGGCAGAGGGGAACATTCAGTACTTC.

CDR3 sequence (DNA): TGTGCCAGCAGCCATTCGGGACTAGGCCAAGAGACCCAGTACTTC. Translating gives CASSHSGLGQETQYF. The V and J genes are TRBV12-3 or TRBV12-4 and TRBJ2-5; TRBD2 matches at 8 bases. This CDR3 is built from 15 residues. Trimming removed 6 bases from V and 1 base from J; junction bases left unmatched: 7.

This chain connects TRBV11-2 to TRBJ2-1; D may be TRBD1 or TRBD2 (5 bases each). Germline assignment: CDR1 SGHAT and CDR2 FQNNGV. CDR3 length equals 15 residues. Trimming took off 5 bases at V and 5 bases at J, with 16 bases between the two ends. The CDR3 loop reads CASSRTGTGNNEQFF. CDR3 bases: TGTGCCAGCAGCCGGACCGGGACGGGTAACAATGAGCAGTTCTTC.

The rearrangement links TRBV5-6 to TRBJ2-1, with D perhaps matching TRBD2 (6 bases). The CDR3 is 15 residues long. V was trimmed by 0 bases and J by 4 bases, leaving 11 bases between them. Germline CDR1 SGHDT, CDR2 YYEEEE. CDR3 sequence (DNA): TGTGCCAGCAGCTTGGGAATAGCGGATTACAATGAGCAGTTCTTC. It codes for CASSLGIADYNEQFF.

This clonotype was counted only a few times. V and J are TRBV18 and TRBJ2-7; D assignment may be TRBD1 or TRBD2 (5 bases each). V lost 3 bases to trimming and J lost 4 bases, with 10 bases between them. Germline values: CDR1 KGHSH, CDR2 LQKENI. The CDR3 runs to 13 residues. The CDR3 DNA sequence: TGTGCCAGCTCACCCAGGGACGGTTACGAGCAGTACTTC. It yields the protein CASSPRDGYEQYF.